A selection of T cell receptor beta chains follows, all from one sample in a study of cytomegalovirus exposure and HLA in healthy donors. Profiled with immunoSEQ multiplex PCR; TCRdb holds only in-frame clones, not every one. The table records some 150,000 clones, approximately 82% of them present only once. Specimen: PBMCs. The receptors here all came from a male donor in good health and CMV-seronegative. The CDR3 runs from the conserved cysteine through the conserved F or W. A D gene is named only where the DNA matches it firmly. A row's size may be missing; if present it is once, few, many or a size class.

d_call | j_call | v_call | clone_size | cdr3_nt | cdr3_aa
NA | TRBJ1-2 | TRBV6-5 | NA | TGTGCCAGCGGACTGCTATTGGGGAAATATGGCTACACCTTC | CASGLLLGKYGYTF
NA | TRBJ2-3 | TRBV10-3 | NA | TGTGCCATCCTAGGAGGGGCGGGTACAGATACGCAGTATTTT | CAILGGAGTDTQYF
NA | TRBJ1-2 | TRBV7-2 | NA | TGTGCCAGCAGCTTAGGAGTCAATTTTCGTGGCTACACCTTC | CASSLGVNFRGYTF
TRBD1 | TRBJ2-7 | TRBV7-2 | NA | TGTGCCAGCAGGACACGGACAGGGGGCTACGAGCAGTACTTC | CASRTRTGGYEQYF
TRBD1 | TRBJ2-5 | TRBV5-1 | NA | TGCGCCAGCAGCTTGGGAGGGGGCGAGACCCAGTACTTC | CASSLGGGETQYF
NA | TRBJ2-3 | TRBV11-2 | few | TGTGCCAGCAGCCCTTTAAGAAGGGGCGGCACAGATACGCAGTATTTT | CASSPLRRGGTDTQYF
TRBD1 | TRBJ1-2 | TRBV15 | NA | TGTGCCACCAGCAGAGGCGGGACAGCTAACTATGGCTACACCTTC | CATSRGGTANYGYTF
NA | TRBJ1-3 | TRBV7-9 | few | TGTGCCAGCAGCTTACAGGGTACGGGAAACACCATATATTTT | CASSLQGTGNTIYF
TRBD2 | TRBJ2-2 | TRBV5-4 | NA | TGTGCCAGCAGCCCTGGACTAGCTAAAAGGGCCGGGGAGCTGTTTTTT | CASSPGLAKRAGELFF
TRBD2 | TRBJ2-3 | TRBV4-1 | NA | TGCGCCAGCGGGGATCGGGGGGGGCCCACAGATACGCAGTATTTT | CASGDRGGPTDTQYF
TRBD1 | TRBJ2-7 | TRBV27 | few | TGTGCCAGCAGTGCCCTGGGACAGGGGTACGAGCAGTACTTC | CASSALGQGYEQYF
NA | TRBJ2-7 | TRBV7-9 | NA | TGTGCCAGCAGCTTAGCCCCCTCCGAGCAGTACTTC | CASSLAPSEQYF